This TCR beta chain was sequenced for a study of human T cells and chemical hapten exposure. Each CDR3 protein is one row after TCRdb ran MiXCR on the RACE reads. The profile covers approximately 100,000 distinct CDR3 sequences, with approximately 10% appearing a single time and under 4.5% taken by the ten largest. Regarding the study as a whole: It was expanded TCRs that formed significantly more large CDR3 similarity clusters than controls did.

Time point noted: patch test 1, 2 weeks after DPC sensitization. The treatment denotes: therapeutic diphenylcyclopropenone sensitization with weekly scalp DPC. Germline V gene lookup returns CDR1 LNHDA and CDR2 SQIVND (reference sequence). V lost 7 bases and J lost 9, with 22 bases in between. This CDR3 region has 15 residues. This clonotype appeared a few times. Its antigen is currently unknown. V usage is TRBV19 and J usage is TRBJ1-5, with a possible D match to TRBD1 (5 bases). This sequence was found in a woman in her forties with alopecia areata. Some clones in this sample may be carry-over from other donors' samples. The sample in question was whole blood, obtained in connection with sensitization to the hapten diphenylcyclopropenone (DPC). The CDR3 DNA is TGTGCCAGTATGGGGCAGACGGAAACTTTCGCGCCCCAGCATTTT. This codes for CASMGQTETFAPQHF. Variable domain in full (rest from reference TRBV19 and TRBJ1-5): DGGITQSPKYLFRKEGQNVTLSCEQNLNHDAMYWYRQDPGQGLRLIYYSQIVNDFQKGDIAEGYSVSREKKESFPLTVTSAQKNPTAFYLCASMGQTETFAPQHFGDGTRLSIL.